The 14 T cell receptor beta chains below were found in one sample sequenced in a study of persistence of HIV-infected CD4 T cells. No cognate antigen is known for these TCRs. Lysates of CMV-infected fibroblasts at 10 ug/mL stimulated these cells. Sorting selected CD4+ T cells upregulating both CD40 ligand and CD69. This was the immunoSEQ version 4 assay in survey mode. Generated by immunoSEQ multiplex PCR, the TCRdb table keeps only in-frame clones and is missing some. This table has 15,000 to 20,000 clones, approximately 65% appearing once. Sequencing was performed on CD4+ T cells sorted from PBMCs after roughly 18-hour stimulation, taken from a patient who received antiretroviral therapy. All receptors come from an adult woman with HIV who was CMV-seropositive.

V and J are TRBV6-6 and TRBJ1-3; TRBD1 matches at 9 bases. CDR3 length: 16 amino acids. V was pared by 6 bases and J by 0 bases, with 6 bases of the junction left unmatched. Germline V CDR1 and CDR2: MNHNY, SVGAGI (reference sequence). The CDR3 region is CASSRTGAHSGNTIYF. In nucleotides, the CDR3 is TGTGCCAGCAGCCGGACAGGGGCTCACTCTGGAAACACCATATATTTT.

This sequence joins TRBV19 and TRBJ1-2; D is perhaps TRBD1 (6 bases). The CDR3 is made up of 13 amino acids. The germline V gene encodes CDR1 LNHDA and CDR2 SQIVND (reference sequence). V was shortened by 6 bases and J by 1 base, with 9 bases between the two germline ends. In DNA form, the CDR3 reads TGTGCCAGTAGGGAAGGGGGTAACTATGGCTACACCTTC. It encodes CASREGGNYGYTF.

By sample share, this clone is medium-sized. This chain joins TRBV20-1 and TRBJ2-7; D is possibly TRBD1 (6 bases). This CDR3 is 13 amino acids long. Germline values: CDR1 DFQATT, CDR2 SNEGSKA (reference sequence). Trimming removed 3 bases from V and 3 bases from J, with 12 bases in between. Here the CDR3 DNA reads TGCAGTGCTAGTGGGCAGGGGAGCTACGAGCAGTACTTC. Its translation: CSASGQGSYEQYF.

This chain connects TRBV29-1 to TRBJ1-1, with D possibly matching TRBD1 (5 bases). CDR3 length: 12 amino acids. Germline V CDR1 and CDR2: SQVTM, ANQGSEA. Trimming removed 3 bases at V and 1 base at J, with 6 bases between. This CDR3 reads CSVDGGNTEAFF. The DNA for the CDR3 is TGCAGCGTTGACGGGGGGAACACTGAAGCTTTCTTT.

This chain links TRBV19 with TRBJ1-1, with D perhaps matching TRBD1 (6 bases). The CDR3 is made up of 15 amino acids. V shed 1 base and J shed 3 bases, with 12 bases lying between them. CDR1 LNHDA and CDR2 SQIVND come from the germline V gene (reference sequence). The CDR3 sequence: CASSIGGRPYTEAFF. CDR3 nucleotides: TGTGCCAGTAGTATAGGGGGGCGTCCGTACACTGAAGCTTTCTTT.

The V and J genes are TRBV6-5 and TRBJ2-2; a possible D gene is TRBD1 (6 bases). Deletions cut 6 bases from V and 0 bases from J, with 11 bases between. Germline V gene lookup returns CDR1 MNHEY and CDR2 SVGAGI. The CDR3 has 15 amino acids. DNA of the CDR3: TGTGCCAGCAGAGCCCGACAGGCGAACACCGGGGAGCTGTTTTTT. Protein product: CASRARQANTGELFF.

The genes are TRBV6-5 and TRBJ1-2, with unresolved D. The V and J ends lost 6 bases and 8 bases respectively, with 16 bases between them. The germline V gene encodes CDR1 MNHEY and CDR2 SVGAGI. The CDR3 contains 13 residues. CDR3 loop: CASSPRQDQGYTF. As DNA, the CDR3 is TGTGCCAGCAGCCCGAGGCAGGATCAAGGCTACACCTTC.

The chain combines TRBV7-8 with TRBJ2-2; 7 bases align to TRBD2. Trimming removed 7 bases from V and 3 bases from J; junction bases left unmatched: 14. Germline-derived CDR1 and CDR2 are SGHVS and FQNEAQ. The CDR3 runs 17 residues. CDR3 in DNA: TGTGCCAGCACCCTTCACGGGGGGATACAGGACACCGGGGAGCTGTTTTTT. Protein product: CASTLHGGIQDTGELFF.

This clone was found once. This rearrangement joins TRBV24-1 to TRBJ2-5; D is undetermined. V was shortened by 1 base and J by 5 bases, with 13 bases between the two germline ends. The CDR3 is 15 amino acids. CDR1 and CDR2 from the germline V gene are KGHDR and SFDVKD. CDR3 sequence: CATSDFKVGRETQYF. The CDR3 nucleotides read TGTGCCACCAGTGATTTCAAGGTGGGAAGGGAGACCCAGTACTTC.

Judged by abundance, this clone is medium-sized. The CDR3 DNA is TGTGCCAGCAATACAGGGGGCCGTGAGCAGTTCTTC. Protein product: CASNTGGREQFF. This rearrangement joins TRBV2 to TRBJ2-1, with 9 bases that match TRBD1. Germline CDR1 SNHLY, CDR2 FYNNEI. This CDR3 comprises 12 residues. V trimming: 7 bases; J trimming: 9 bases; junction bases outside the gene matches: 4.

V is TRBV10-1 and J is TRBJ1-1; TRBD1 might be the D (5 bases). V lost 0 bases and J 5 bases, leaving 10 bases between the germline ends. The CDR3 loop spans 14 amino acids. The V gene's germline CDR1 is WNHNN and CDR2 SYGVQD (reference sequence). The CDR3 nucleotides are TGCGCCAGCAGTGAGTCGAATCAGGGAACTGAAGCTTTCTTT. The encoded protein is CASSESNQGTEAFF.

The chain links TRBV5-1 to TRBJ2-7; 9 bases line up with TRBD1. The CDR3 extends over 15 amino acids. The V and J ends lost 3 bases and 3 bases, in that order; junction bases with no gene match: 7. Germline V lookup: CDR1 SGHRS, CDR2 YFSETQ. CDR3 amino acids: CASSWSGTGSYEQYF. CDR3 bases: TGCGCCAGCAGCTGGTCCGGGACAGGGAGCTACGAGCAGTACTTC.

Here the CDR3 DNA reads TGCGCCAGCAGCGCCCCGGGACTAGCCTACAATGAGCAGTTCTTC. This sequence encodes CASSAPGLAYNEQFF. The chain joins TRBV5-1 to TRBJ2-1; TRBD2 matches at 8 bases. The CDR3 is 15 residues long. Germline V CDR1 and CDR2: SGHRS, YFSETQ. The trim removed 4 bases at V and 2 bases at J, leaving 5 bases unmatched.

This clone is medium-sized by share. The chain employs TRBV12-3 or TRBV12-4 and TRBJ1-2; D is ambiguous. V was clipped by 4 bases and J by 2 bases, with 8 bases between them. This CDR3 has 13 amino acids. The CDR3 protein is CASSSVGNYGYTF. As DNA, the CDR3 is TGTGCCAGCAGTTCTGTAGGAAACTATGGCTACACCTTC.